The 14 T cell receptor beta chains in this list originate from one sample, sequenced in a study of blood T cell repertoires in COVID-19. Using immunoSEQ multiplex PCR, the repertoire was profiled, and TCRdb retains in-frame clones only, with some absent. The sample consists of about 48,000 clones, over 75% of them appearing once. Input material: peripheral blood. These receptors were taken from a woman in her sixties or seventies with acute or convalescent COVID-19.

This clone was detected once. The J gene is TRBJ1-2, the V gene TRBV27; maybe TRBD1 (6 bases). Germline V gene sequence: CDR1 MNHEY, CDR2 SMNVEV (reference sequence). CDR3 length equals 15 residues. Trimming removed 7 bases at V and 1 base at J, with 16 bases between. The CDR3: CASTPGHDFNYGYTF. Written as DNA, the CDR3 is TGTGCCAGCACCCCGGGACACGACTTTAACTATGGCTACACCTTC.

The chain is built from TRBV6-5 and TRBJ1-6; D may be TRBD1 (5 bases). The CDR3 covers 13 residues. Germline assignment: CDR1 MNHEY and CDR2 SVGAGI. V was pared by 6 bases and J by 7 bases, with 10 bases between. CDR3 protein: CASSFNRNSPLHF. For the CDR3, the DNA is TGTGCCAGCAGCTTTAACAGGAATTCACCCCTCCACTTT.

This sequence joins TRBV30 and TRBJ2-1; TRBD2 agrees at 7 bases. V trimming: 2 bases; J trimming: 10 bases; junction bases outside the gene matches: 11. The length of the CDR3 is 14 residues. Per germline, CDR1 GTSNPN and CDR2 SVGIG (reference sequence). The CDR3 is CAWSRGGSLGEQFF. CDR3 bases: TGTGCCTGGAGTCGGGGCGGGAGCCTGGGGGAGCAGTTCTTC.

This chain links TRBV11-2 with TRBJ1-2; D gene unclear. The CDR3 covers 15 residues. The germline V gene has CDR1 SGHAT and CDR2 FQNNGV. V gave up 1 base and J gave up 3 bases, with 12 bases separating them. CDR3 region: CASSLGAGTDYGYTF. CDR3 DNA sequence: TGTGCCAGCAGCTTAGGGGCGGGTACAGACTATGGCTACACCTTC.

The chain recombines TRBV11-2 with TRBJ1-2; 8 positions agree with TRBD1. V dropped 5 bases and J dropped 7; count of bases not matched to a gene: 6. The CDR3 consists of 13 residues. CDR1 and CDR2 from the germline V gene are SGHAT and FQNNGV. CDR3 DNA: TGTGCCAGCAGCATCAGGGGGCGAGGTGGCTACACCTTC. Amino acids: CASSIRGRGGYTF.

The chain links TRBV29-1 to TRBJ1-2; D gene unclear. The CDR3 contains 14 residues. With 1 base removed from V and 7 bases from J, the gap between germline ends came to 16 bases. The germline V gene has CDR1 SQVTM and CDR2 ANQGSEA. The CDR3 loop reads CSVEGSLRSSGYTF. The DNA of the CDR3 is TGCAGCGTTGAAGGTAGTCTGCGGTCGAGTGGCTACACCTTC.

This chain uses TRBV6-2 or TRBV6-3 with TRBJ1-5; D is uncertain. CDR3 length: 15 amino acids. V was clipped by 1 base and J by 4 bases, with 11 bases between them. Germline CDR1 reads MNHEY; CDR2 reads SVGEGT. In DNA, the CDR3 is TGTGCCAGCAGTTACTGGATGGCGGTGAATCAGCCCCAGCATTTT. Translating it yields CASSYWMAVNQPQHF.

The gene calls are TRBV28 and TRBJ1-3; D gene uncertain. With 6 bases removed from V and 1 base from J, the gap between germline ends came to 16 bases. This CDR3 is 16 amino acids long. The germline CDR1 and CDR2 sequences are MDHEN and SYDVKM. CDR3 sequence reads: CASSISGGLSGNTIYF. Here the CDR3 DNA reads TGTGCCAGCAGCATTAGCGGCGGGCTGTCTGGAAACACCATATATTTT. Supplemented by reference TRBV28 and TRBJ1-3, the full variable domain reads DVKVTQSSRYLVKRTGEKVFLECVQDMDHENMFWYRQDPGLGLRLIYFSYDVKMKEKGDIPEGYSVSREKKERFSLILESASTNQTSMYLCASSISGGLSGNTIYFGEGSWLTVV.

This clone has a handful of counts. This chain connects TRBV5-1 to TRBJ1-2; no clear D. The CDR3 is 15 amino acids. Between the trimmed V and J ends, which lost 0 bases and 2 bases, there was a span of 11 bases. Germline CDR1 is SGHRS and CDR2 is YFSETQ. CDR3 region: CASSLGRAENYGYTF. The CDR3 DNA reads as TGCGCCAGCAGCTTGGGGCGCGCGGAAAACTATGGCTACACCTTC.

The chain is built from TRBV9 and TRBJ2-5, with 7 positions matching TRBD1. CDR1 is SGDLS, CDR2 YYNGEE, per germline. V was pared by 5 bases and J by 3 bases, with 10 bases of the junction left unmatched. CDR3 length equals 15 residues. The CDR3 reads CASSIHTGTEETQYF. The CDR3 DNA is TGTGCCAGCAGTATACACACCGGGACAGAAGAGACCCAGTACTTC. Based on the CDR3 plus reference TRBV9 and TRBJ2-5, the full variable domain is DSGVTQTPKHLITATGQRVTLRCSPRSGDLSVYWYQQSLDQGLQFLIQYYNGEERAKGNILERFSAQQFPDLHSELNLSSLELGDSALYFCASSIHTGTEETQYFGPGTRLLVL.

The chain couples TRBV12-3 or TRBV12-4 to TRBJ2-7; D might be TRBD2 (6 bases). Trimming shortened V by 6 bases and J by 5 bases, and 14 bases separated the two germline ends. This CDR3 contains 13 residues. Written as DNA, the CDR3 is TGTGCCAGCAGGTTGACTAGGGAGGACGAGCAGTACTTC. Its translation is CASRLTREDEQYF.

This clone was seen only once. V is TRBV6-2 or TRBV6-3 and J is TRBJ2-2; D is uncertain. V gave up 4 bases and J gave up 5 bases, with 8 bases separating them. CDR3 length: 13 residues. The V gene's germline CDR1 is MNHEY and CDR2 SVGEGT. The DNA for the CDR3 is TGTGCCAGCAGTTCTCGGCGGACCGGGGAGCTGTTTTTT. This codes for CASSSRRTGELFF.

The chain combines TRBV3-1 (or the pseudogene TRBV3-2) with TRBJ2-2, with D possibly TRBD2 on 5 matching bases. The CDR3 is 17 residues long. V was shortened by 4 bases and J by 0 bases, with 15 bases between the two germline ends. Germline CDR1 is LGHDT and CDR2 is YNNKEL (reference sequence). DNA for the CDR3: TGTGCCAGCAGCCGAGTCCTGGACTCAGCGAACACCGGGGAGCTGTTTTTT. As protein: CASSRVLDSANTGELFF.

The rearrangement uses TRBV18 and TRBJ1-5; 8 nucleotides match TRBD1. V was pared by 3 bases and J by 6 bases, with 10 bases of the junction left unmatched. This CDR3 has 16 amino acids. Germline V lookup: CDR1 KGHSH, CDR2 LQKENI. This CDR3 reads CASSPMQGAKVQPQHF. The CDR3 DNA is TGTGCCAGCTCACCCATGCAGGGGGCGAAGGTTCAGCCCCAGCATTTT.